These 20 T cell receptor gamma chains were sequenced from one sample in a study of gammadelta T cells in human blood. TCRdb reanalysed the RT-PCR reads with CATT. The data hold some 99 gamma-chain clones, with approximately 33% observed a single time. Source material: Vgamma9Vdelta2 gamma-delta T cells from cord blood. The source is a newborn.

In the case of this clone: This probably arose from a read error, given a far larger clone one base away. The rearrangement links TRGV1 to TRGJ1 or TRGJ2. TCRdb lists no J gene, so it was determined here by aligning the DNA to germline. TRGV1 is assigned to the ORF class and has an uncertain function. V trimming: 0 bases; J trimming: 5 bases; junction bases outside the gene matches: 7. The CDR3 contains 14 residues. CDR3 region: CATWDRLEDYKKLF. DNA of the CDR3: TGTGCCACCTGGGACAGGCTGGAGGATTATAAGAAACTCTTT.

This clone was picked up one time. This likely stems from a read error, as it lies one base from a far larger clone. This sample includes further DNA sequences coding for the same CDR3. This chain connects TRGV10 to TRGJP1. The J gene is absent in TCRdb and was assigned here via DNA matching to germline. TRGV10 is given ORF status, its function remaining uncertain. The length of the CDR3 is 13 residues. The CDR3 spells CAAWDTTGWFKIF. In DNA form, the CDR3 reads TGTGCGGCGTGGGATACCACTGGTTGGTTCAAGATATTT.

The sample holds a few counts of this clone. With only one base between it and a far larger clone, this is likely a read error. The J gene is TRGJP, the V gene TRGV9. Germline-derived CDR1 and CDR2 are GITISATS and ISYDGTV (reference sequence). This CDR3 has 15 amino acids. The CDR3 loop reads CALWEVQLGKKSKVF. CDR3 nucleotides: TGTGCCTTGTGGGAGGTGCAGTTGGGCAAAAAAAGCAAGGTATTT.

About this clone itself: This probably arose from a read error, given a far larger clone one base away. The same CDR3 can be traced to other DNA sequences in this sample. The V call is TRGV9, the J call TRGJP. TCRdb is silent on the J gene; assignment here came from matching the DNA to germline. The CDR3 loop spans 17 amino acids. Per the germline V gene, CDR1 is GITISATS and CDR2 is ISYDGTV (reference sequence). V trimming: 4 bases; J trimming: 7 bases; junction bases outside the gene matches: 10. The CDR3 is CALWEVQSELGKKIKVF. The DNA of the CDR3 is TGTGCCTTGTGGGAAGTGCAGAGCGAGTTGGGCAAAAAAATCAAGGTATTT.

Turning to this clone: A far larger clone lies a single base away; this is likely a read error. The chain recombines TRGV9 with TRGJP. The J gene, not given by TCRdb, was assigned here from a germline match of the nucleotide sequence. The CDR3 extends over 16 amino acids. Germline V gene data show CDR1 as GITISATS and CDR2 as ISYDGTV (reference sequence). This CDR3 reads CALWEDRELGEKIKVF. In DNA, the CDR3 is TGTGCCTTGTGGGAAGACCGAGAGTTGGGCGAAAAAATCAAGGTATTT.

Concerning this clone: It differs at one base from a far larger clone, so likely a read error. The V gene is TRGV9, the J gene TRGJ1 or TRGJ2. Germline loops: CDR1 GITISATS, CDR2 ISYDGTV (reference sequence). With V trimmed by 2 bases and J by 12 bases, 10 bases remained unmatched. The CDR3 has 12 residues. The CDR3 DNA reads as TGTGCCTTGTGGGAGGAGGAGAGGACGAAACTCTTT. As protein: CALWEEERTKLF.

This clone was counted only a few times. Only one base separates this from a far larger clonotype, so it likely reflects a read error. The V and J genes are TRGV9 and TRGJP. The CDR3 spans 15 residues. Per the germline V gene, CDR1 is GITISATS and CDR2 is ISYDGTV (reference sequence). V shed 0 bases, J shed 9 bases, and the junction held 2 bases outside the gene matches. CDR3 in amino acids: CALWEVRLGKKIKVF. As DNA, the CDR3 is TGTGCCTTGTGGGAGGTGCGGTTGGGCAAAAAAATCAAGGTATTT.

As to this clone: A read error is the likely source, as a far larger clone sits one nucleotide away. Other DNA variants within this sample encode the same CDR3. The chain joins TRGV9 to TRGJP. This CDR3 comprises 16 residues. Germline CDR1 GITISATS, CDR2 ISYDGTV (reference sequence). The CDR3 DNA follows: TGTGCCTTGTGGGAGGTGCAAGAGTTGGGTAAAAAAATCAAGGTATTT. It translates to CALWEVQELGKKIKVF.

This clone is labeled as hyperexpanded. Different DNA sequences within this sample yield the same CDR3. The chain recombines TRGV9 with TRGJP. Germline V gives CDR1 GITISATS, CDR2 ISYDGTV (reference sequence). The junction had 6 bases not matched to a gene; V was cut back by 0 bases and J by 7 bases. CDR3 size: 17 residues. CDR3 sequence (DNA): TGTGCCTTGTGGGAGGTGCAGAGCGAGTTGGGCAAAAAAATCAAGGTATTT. Its translation: CALWEVQSELGKKIKVF.

Worth noting for this clone: A far more abundant clone sits one base away, making this likely a read error. The J gene is TRGJP, the V gene TRGV9. The CDR3 extends over 15 amino acids. CDR1 is GITISATS and CDR2 is ISYDGTV in the germline V gene (reference sequence). In DNA, the CDR3 is TGTGCCTTGTGGGAGGTAGAGTTGGGCAAAAAAAACAAGGTATTT. Protein product: CALWEVELGKKNKVF.

As regards this clone: A read error is the likely source, as a far larger clone sits one nucleotide away. The chain carries TRGV9 and TRGJ1 or TRGJ2. TCRdb offers no J gene call, so here the DNA was matched to germline to obtain one. The CDR3 runs 14 residues. The germline V gene has CDR1 GITISATS and CDR2 ISYDGTV (reference sequence). The CDR3 coding sequence is TGTGCCTTGCGGGAGATATCGAATTATTATAAGAAACTCTTT. Translated, it gives CALREISNYYKKLF.

By sample share, this clone is hyperexpanded. V and J are TRGV9 and TRGJP. This CDR3 spans 15 amino acids. Germline V gives CDR1 GITISATS, CDR2 ISYDGTV (reference sequence). The ends lost 0 bases at V and 8 bases at J; junction bases unmatched: 1. CDR3 DNA: TGTGCCTTGTGGGAGGTGCAGTTGGGCAAAAAAATCAAGGTATTT. Protein product: CALWEVQLGKKIKVF.

Comment on this clone: No DNA is shown, since the ends of the CDR3 on it are uncertain; the CDR3 is the one TCRdb lists. For the V gene the call is TRGV1; the J gene has no call. TRGV1 is reported as an ORF; its role is uncertain. The CDR3 extends over 32 residues, inclusive of both ends. The CDR3 sequence: CATWDRLEIIRNSLAVEQHLLSQVSIGRIQHF.

Comments on this clone: This likely reflects a read error, since a far larger clone is one base away. J is TRGJP and V is TRGV9. The V and J ends lost 4 bases and 6 bases, in that order; junction bases with no gene match: 3. CDR1 and CDR2 (germline): GITISATS, ISYDGTV (reference sequence). The CDR3 spans 15 residues. CDR3 in amino acids: CALWDVELGKKIKVF. CDR3 nucleotide sequence: TGTGCCTTGTGGGATGTAGAGTTGGGCAAAAAAATCAAGGTATTT.

With regard to this clone: This likely reflects a read error, since a far larger clone is one base away. V and J are TRGV9 and TRGJP. The J gene, missing from TCRdb, was assigned here through DNA to germline matching. The CDR3 is 17 amino acids. With V trimmed by 4 bases and J by 7 bases, 10 bases remained unmatched. CDR1 and CDR2 from the germline V gene are GITISATS and ISYDGTV (reference sequence). The CDR3 nucleotides read TGTGCCTTGTGGGATGTGCAGAGCGAGTTGGGCAAAAAAATCAAGGTATTT. Translating gives CALWDVQSELGKKIKVF.

This clone occurred a few times. A far bigger clonotype differs at one base, so this is likely a read error. The rearrangement joins TRGV9 to TRGJP. CDR1 and CDR2 (germline): GITISATS, ISYDGTV (reference sequence). The CDR3 is 15 amino acids. The CDR3 reads CALWEVELDKKIKVF. The CDR3 DNA sequence: TGTGCCTTGTGGGAGGTAGAGTTGGACAAAAAAATCAAGGTATTT.

Note on this clone: It differs at one base from a far larger clone, so likely a read error. Other nucleotide sequences from this sample produce the same CDR3. V is TRGV9 and J is TRGJP. The J gene, absent from TCRdb, was called here by matching the DNA to germline. There are 17 residues in the CDR3. CDR1 GITISATS and CDR2 ISYDGTV come from the germline V gene (reference sequence). The CDR3 DNA reads as TGTGCTTTGTGGGAGGTGCAGAGCGAGTTGGGCAAAAAAATCAAGGTATTT. Its translation is CALWEVQSELGKKIKVF.

Notes on this clone: It differs at one base from a far larger clone, so likely a read error. V is TRGV9 and J is TRGJP. The J gene, missing from TCRdb, was assigned here through DNA to germline matching. The length of the CDR3 is 16 residues. Germline CDR1 GITISATS, CDR2 ISYDGTV (reference sequence). CDR3 region: CALWEVQEMGKKIKVF. CDR3 nucleotide sequence: TGTGCCTTGTGGGAGGTGCAAGAGATGGGCAAAAAAATCAAGGTATTT.

This clone was observed a few times. It differs at one base from a far larger clone, so likely a read error. Other nucleotide sequences in the sample specify the same CDR3. The chain uses TRGV9 and TRGJP. CDR3 size: 15 residues. From germline, CDR1 is GITISATS and CDR2 ISYDGTV (reference sequence). Here the CDR3 DNA reads TGTGCCCTGTGGGAGTCAGAGTTGGGCAAAAAAATCAAGGTATTT. Translating gives CALWESELGKKIKVF.

By share, this clone counts as hyperexpanded. V gene TRGV9 combines with J gene TRGJ1 or TRGJ2. This CDR3 contains 14 residues. Trimming cost V 3 bases and J 0 bases; bases outside gene matches: 5. Germline V gene sequence: CDR1 GITISATS, CDR2 ISYDGTV (reference sequence). CDR3 protein: CALWEISNYYKKLF. In nucleotides, the CDR3 is TGTGCCTTGTGGGAGATATCGAATTATTATAAGAAACTCTTT.